These 10 T cell receptor beta chains came from one sample sequenced in a study of T cell repertoires in ileal Crohn's disease. Time point of the sample: inflamed ileum from the surgical specimen. Using immunoSEQ multiplex PCR, the repertoire was profiled, and TCRdb retains in-frame clones only, with some absent. The sample carries over a hundred clones, about 94% recorded once. Sequences were obtained from ileal tissue. All receptors come from an adult with Crohn's disease.

The rearrangement links TRBV9 to TRBJ1-3; no definite D call. This CDR3 has 17 amino acids. Looked up from germline, CDR1 is SGDLS and CDR2 is YYNGEE. Trimming stripped 0 bases from V and 0 bases from J, with 13 bases between. The CDR3 region has the DNA TGTGCCAGCAGCGTAGGTGGAGGTTCGTTCTCTGGAAACACCATATATTTT. It specifies CASSVGGGSFSGNTIYF.

V and J are TRBV2 and TRBJ1-5; TRBD1 matches at 12 bases. The V and J ends lost 5 bases and 6 bases, in that order; junction bases with no gene match: 2. The CDR3 loop spans 14 amino acids. CDR1 is SNHLY, CDR2 FYNNEI, per germline. This CDR3 reads CASSRDRGLQPQHF. The CDR3 DNA sequence: TGTGCCAGCAGTCGGGACAGGGGGCTTCAGCCCCAGCATTTT.

The CDR3 nucleotides are TGTGCCAGCAGTGACTCTAAATCTTCTGCTGAGCAGTTCTTC. This encodes CASSDSKSSAEQFF. V usage is TRBV6-4 and J usage is TRBJ2-1, with D hard to call. Deletions cut 0 bases from V and 9 bases from J, with 12 bases between. From germline, CDR1 is MRHNA and CDR2 SNTAGT. This CDR3 contains 14 residues.

This chain uses TRBV6-1 with TRBJ1-1; no definite D call. This CDR3 contains 11 residues. Per germline, CDR1 MNHNS and CDR2 SASEGT. V lost 6 bases to trimming and J lost 3 bases, with 5 bases between them. This CDR3 reads CASREYTEAFF. The CDR3 nucleotides read TGTGCCAGCAGGGAATACACTGAAGCTTTCTTT.

The chain uses TRBV7-2 and TRBJ1-5; 7 positions agree with TRBD1. J lost 7 bases, V lost 4 bases, and 13 bases had no gene match. Germline CDR1 reads SGHTA; CDR2 reads FQGNSA. This CDR3 comprises 16 residues. CDR3 residues: CASSSQPTGLGQPQHF. In nucleotides, the CDR3 is TGTGCCAGCAGCTCTCAACCGACAGGGCTAGGACAGCCCCAGCATTTT.

The chain couples TRBV9 to TRBJ2-1, with 13 positions matching TRBD2. This CDR3 is 15 amino acids long. Germline CDR1 is SGDLS and CDR2 is YYNGEE. Losses at the gene ends were 6 bases for V and 6 bases for J; bases not matched to a gene: 6. The CDR3 loop is CASTQTSGGANEQFF. As DNA, the CDR3 is TGTGCCAGCACCCAAACTAGCGGGGGGGCCAATGAGCAGTTCTTC.

J is TRBJ2-7 and V is TRBV7-3; D is possibly TRBD2 (5 bases). Trimming removed 5 bases from V and 0 bases from J, with 11 bases in between. This CDR3 comprises 14 residues. Looked up from germline, CDR1 is SGHTA and CDR2 is FQGTGA. CDR3 loop: CASSPGSGSYEQYF. For the CDR3, the DNA is TGTGCCAGCAGCCCGGGGAGTGGCTCCTACGAGCAGTACTTC.

This chain connects TRBV19 to TRBJ2-7; D is uncertain. Deletions cut 4 bases from V and 0 bases from J, with 16 bases between. Germline V lookup: CDR1 LNHDA, CDR2 SQIVND (reference sequence). The CDR3 totals 16 residues. DNA for the CDR3: TGTGCCAGTAGTAACCCGACCGGGTTTGGCTCCTACGAGCAGTACTTC. It yields the protein CASSNPTGFGSYEQYF.

The V call is TRBV4-3, the J call TRBJ1-2; no reliable D call. The CDR3 sequence is 15 residues long. Between the trimmed V and J ends, which lost 3 bases and 2 bases, there was a span of 13 bases. Germline V gives CDR1 LGHNA, CDR2 YSLEER. CDR3 coding DNA: TGCGCCAGCAGCCAGGAACAGCTGGGAAACTATGGCTACACCTTC. This encodes CASSQEQLGNYGYTF.

V gene TRBV7-6 combines with J gene TRBJ2-7; 8 bases are shared with TRBD1. V shed 5 bases, J shed 2 bases, and the junction held 8 bases outside the gene matches. Germline lookup yields CDR1 SGHVS and CDR2 FNYEAQ. This CDR3 is built from 15 residues. This CDR3 is CASSKDRVGPYEQYF. In nucleotides, the CDR3 is TGTGCCAGCAGCAAGGACAGGGTGGGTCCCTACGAGCAGTACTTC.